This T cell receptor beta chain appears in the sequencing data of a study of persistence of HIV-infected CD4 T cells. The immunoSEQ assay was version 4, run in survey mode. Produced via immunoSEQ multiplex PCR; TCRdb's table is partial and in-frame only. The sample holds approximately 30,000 clones, 82% seen once. Stimulation used approximately 9.6 ug/mL lysate from CMV-infected fibroblasts. Memory cells lacking CD40L and CD69 with high CD45RO were sorted. Trimming took off 4 bases at V and 1 base at J, with 8 bases between the two ends. Germline-derived CDR1 and CDR2 are SGHTA and FQGTGA. The CDR3 has 14 amino acids. With respect to this clone: The antigen remains unidentified.

This sequence joins TRBV7-3 and TRBJ2-1; no reliable D call. This sequence originates from an adult woman with HIV who was CMV-seropositive. The starting material was CD4+ T cells sorted from PBMCs after roughly 19-hour stimulation, obtained from a patient who received antiretroviral therapy. The CDR3 DNA reads TGTGCCAGCAGCTCTCCAAATTCCTACAATGAGCAGTTCTTC. Protein: CASSSPNSYNEQFF. Looking up the rest from reference TRBV7-3 and TRBJ2-1 gives the full variable domain: GAGVSQTPSNKVTEKGKYVELRCDPISGHTALYWYRQSLGQGPEFLIYFQGTGAADDSGLPNDRFFAVRPEGSVSTLKIQRTERGDSAVYLCASSSPNSYNEQFFGPGTRLTVL.